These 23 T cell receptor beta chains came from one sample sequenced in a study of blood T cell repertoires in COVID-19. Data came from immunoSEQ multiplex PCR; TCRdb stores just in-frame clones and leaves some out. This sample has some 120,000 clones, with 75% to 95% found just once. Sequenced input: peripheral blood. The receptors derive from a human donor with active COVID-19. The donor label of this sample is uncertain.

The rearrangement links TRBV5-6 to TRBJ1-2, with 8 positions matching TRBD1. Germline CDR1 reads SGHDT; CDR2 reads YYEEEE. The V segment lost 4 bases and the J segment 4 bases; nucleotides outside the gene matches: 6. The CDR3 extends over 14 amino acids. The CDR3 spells CASSIGQGGYGYTF. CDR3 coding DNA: TGTGCCAGCAGCATTGGACAGGGAGGCTATGGCTACACCTTC.

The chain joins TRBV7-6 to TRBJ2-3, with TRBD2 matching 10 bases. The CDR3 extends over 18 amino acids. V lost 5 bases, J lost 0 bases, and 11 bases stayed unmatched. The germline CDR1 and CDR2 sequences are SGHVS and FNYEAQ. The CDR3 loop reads CASSGTSSGGPSTDTQYF. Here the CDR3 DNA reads TGTGCCAGCAGCGGCACCTCTAGCGGGGGCCCTAGCACAGATACGCAGTATTTT.

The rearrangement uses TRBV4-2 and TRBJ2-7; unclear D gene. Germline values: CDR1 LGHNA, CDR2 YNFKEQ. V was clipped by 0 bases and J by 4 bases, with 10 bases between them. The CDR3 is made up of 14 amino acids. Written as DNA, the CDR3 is TGTGCCAGCAGCCAAGAGCCATCGGGTTACGAGCAGTACTTC. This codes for CASSQEPSGYEQYF.

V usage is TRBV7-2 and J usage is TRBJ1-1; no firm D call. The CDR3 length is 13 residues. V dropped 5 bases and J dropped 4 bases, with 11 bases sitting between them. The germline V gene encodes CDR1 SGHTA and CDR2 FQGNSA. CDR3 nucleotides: TGTGCCAGCAGCGACGGAGGGAGCACTGAAGCTTTCTTT. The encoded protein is CASSDGGSTEAFF. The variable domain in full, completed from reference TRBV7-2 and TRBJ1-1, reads GAGVSQSPSNKVTEKGKDVELRCDPISGHTALYWYRQSLGQGLEFLIYFQGNSAPDKSGLPSDRFSAERTGGSVSTLTIQRTQQEDSAVYLCASSDGGSTEAFFGQGTRLTVV.

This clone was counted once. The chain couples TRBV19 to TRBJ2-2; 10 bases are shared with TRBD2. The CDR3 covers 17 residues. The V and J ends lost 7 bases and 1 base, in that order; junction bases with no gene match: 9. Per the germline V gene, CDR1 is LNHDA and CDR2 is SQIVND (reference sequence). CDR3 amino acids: CASTLKAGGLNTGELFF. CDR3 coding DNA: TGTGCCAGTACCCTAAAAGCGGGGGGGCTGAACACCGGGGAGCTGTTTTTT.

CDR3 residues: CASSFYMGLPRGSTF. CDR3 DNA: TGTGCCAGCAGTTTTTATATGGGCCTCCCGCGGGGGAGCACCTTC. This chain connects TRBV28 to TRBJ1-2; D possibly corresponds to TRBD1 (5 bases). Per the germline V gene, CDR1 is MDHEN and CDR2 is SYDVKM. The CDR3 runs 15 residues. The V end lost 3 bases, the J end lost 13 bases, and 24 bases lay between the germline ends.

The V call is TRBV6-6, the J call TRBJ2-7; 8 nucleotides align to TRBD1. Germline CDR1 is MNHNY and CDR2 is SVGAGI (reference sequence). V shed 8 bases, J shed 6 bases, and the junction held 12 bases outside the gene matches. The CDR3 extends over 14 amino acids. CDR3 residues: CASCFSRTGIEQYF. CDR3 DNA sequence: TGTGCCAGCTGCTTCTCTCGGACAGGGATCGAGCAGTACTTC.

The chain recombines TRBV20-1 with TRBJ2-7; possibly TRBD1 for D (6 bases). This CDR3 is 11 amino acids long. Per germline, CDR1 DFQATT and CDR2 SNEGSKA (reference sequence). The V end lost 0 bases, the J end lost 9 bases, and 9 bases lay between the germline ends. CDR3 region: CSAREGARQYF. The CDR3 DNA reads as TGCAGTGCTAGAGAGGGGGCGAGGCAGTACTTC.

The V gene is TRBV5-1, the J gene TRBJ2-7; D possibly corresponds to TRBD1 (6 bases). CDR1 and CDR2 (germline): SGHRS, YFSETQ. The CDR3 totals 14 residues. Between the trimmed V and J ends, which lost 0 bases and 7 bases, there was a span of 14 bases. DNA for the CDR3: TGCGCCAGCAGCTTGGGGGGGCCATCTCGAGAGCAGTACTTC. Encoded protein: CASSLGGPSREQYF.

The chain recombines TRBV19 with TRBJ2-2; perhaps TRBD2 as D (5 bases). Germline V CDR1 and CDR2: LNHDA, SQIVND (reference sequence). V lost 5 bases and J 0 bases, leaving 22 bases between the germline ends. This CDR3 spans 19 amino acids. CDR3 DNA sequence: TGTGCCAGTAGTTTACCCCCCCTCTCTGGACTTGCGAACACCGGGGAGCTGTTTTTT. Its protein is CASSLPPLSGLANTGELFF.

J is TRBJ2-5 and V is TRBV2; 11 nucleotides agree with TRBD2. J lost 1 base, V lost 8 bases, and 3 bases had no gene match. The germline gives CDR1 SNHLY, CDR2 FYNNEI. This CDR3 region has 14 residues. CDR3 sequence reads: CASRLAGTQETQYF. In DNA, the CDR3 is TGTGCCAGCCGACTAGCGGGGACCCAAGAGACCCAGTACTTC.

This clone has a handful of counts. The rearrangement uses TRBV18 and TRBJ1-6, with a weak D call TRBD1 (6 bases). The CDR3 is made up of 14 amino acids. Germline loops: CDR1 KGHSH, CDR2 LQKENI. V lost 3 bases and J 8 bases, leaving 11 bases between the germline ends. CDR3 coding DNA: TGTGCCAGCTCACCCCAAGGGGGAGATTCACCCCTCCACTTT. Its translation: CASSPQGGDSPLHF.

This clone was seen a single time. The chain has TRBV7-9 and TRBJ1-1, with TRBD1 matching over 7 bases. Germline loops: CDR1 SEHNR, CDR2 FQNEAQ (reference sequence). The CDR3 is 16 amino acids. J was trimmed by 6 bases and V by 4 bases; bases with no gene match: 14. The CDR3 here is CASSSTLQGRHAEAFF. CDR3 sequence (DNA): TGTGCCAGCAGCTCTACCCTACAGGGGCGGCACGCTGAAGCTTTCTTT.

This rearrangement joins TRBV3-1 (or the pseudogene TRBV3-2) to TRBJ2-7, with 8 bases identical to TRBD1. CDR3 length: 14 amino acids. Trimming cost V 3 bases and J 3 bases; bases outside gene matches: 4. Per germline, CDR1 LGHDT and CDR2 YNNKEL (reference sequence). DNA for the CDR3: TGTGCCAGCAGCCACCGGGACAGGATCTACGAGCAGTACTTC. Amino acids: CASSHRDRIYEQYF.

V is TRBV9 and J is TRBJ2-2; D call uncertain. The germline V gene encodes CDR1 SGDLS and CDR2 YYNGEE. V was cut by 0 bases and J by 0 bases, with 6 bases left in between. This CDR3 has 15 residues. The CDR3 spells CASSVGAANTGELFF. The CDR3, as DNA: TGTGCCAGCAGCGTAGGTGCAGCGAACACCGGGGAGCTGTTTTTT.

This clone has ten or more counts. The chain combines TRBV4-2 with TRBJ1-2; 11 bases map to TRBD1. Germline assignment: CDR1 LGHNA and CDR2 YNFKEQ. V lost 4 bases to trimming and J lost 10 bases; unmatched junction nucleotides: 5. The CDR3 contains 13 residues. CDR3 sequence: CASSPGQGAFYTF. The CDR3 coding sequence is TGTGCCAGCAGCCCAGGACAGGGGGCCTTCTACACCTTC.

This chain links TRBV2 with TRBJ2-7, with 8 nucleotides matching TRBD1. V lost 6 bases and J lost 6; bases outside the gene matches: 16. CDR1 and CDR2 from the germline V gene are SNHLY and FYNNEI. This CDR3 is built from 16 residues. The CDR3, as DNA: TGTGCCAGCAGGATCGGGACAGGCGGCTTGGGGGGCGAGCAGTACTTC. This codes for CASRIGTGGLGGEQYF.

CDR3 residues: CASSQEGVGLQIYGYTF. The CDR3 DNA follows: TGCGCCAGCAGCCAAGAAGGTGTTGGGCTTCAGATCTATGGCTACACCTTC. The V and J genes are TRBV4-1 and TRBJ1-2; no definite D call. Between the trimmed V and J ends, which lost 0 bases and 4 bases, there was a span of 18 bases. This CDR3 is built from 17 residues. In germline, CDR1 is MGHRA, CDR2 YSYEKL.

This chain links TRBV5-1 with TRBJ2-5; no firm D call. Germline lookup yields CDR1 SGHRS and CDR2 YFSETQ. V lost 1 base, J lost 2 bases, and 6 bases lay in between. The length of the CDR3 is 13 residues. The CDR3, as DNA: TGCGCCAGCAGCTTGCTGACACAAGAGACCCAGTACTTC. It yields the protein CASSLLTQETQYF.

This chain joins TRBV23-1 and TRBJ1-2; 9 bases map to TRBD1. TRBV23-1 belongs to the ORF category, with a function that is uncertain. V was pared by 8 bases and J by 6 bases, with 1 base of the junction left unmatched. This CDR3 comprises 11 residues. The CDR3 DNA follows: TGCGCCAGCGGGACAGGGAATGGCTACACCTTC. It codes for CASGTGNGYTF.

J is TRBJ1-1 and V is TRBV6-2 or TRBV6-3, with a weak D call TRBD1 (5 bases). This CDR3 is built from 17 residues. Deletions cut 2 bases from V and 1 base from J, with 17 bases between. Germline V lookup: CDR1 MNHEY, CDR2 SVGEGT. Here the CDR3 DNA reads TGTGCCAGCAGTTACAGGGGCGGCTATTCGAGGAACACTGAAGCTTTCTTT. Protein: CASSYRGGYSRNTEAFF.

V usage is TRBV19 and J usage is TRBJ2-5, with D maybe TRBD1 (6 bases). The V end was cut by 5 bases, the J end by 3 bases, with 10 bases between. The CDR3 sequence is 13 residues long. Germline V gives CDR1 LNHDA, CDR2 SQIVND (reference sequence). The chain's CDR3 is CASSPQGKETQYF. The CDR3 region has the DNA TGTGCCAGTAGTCCCCAGGGGAAAGAGACCCAGTACTTC.

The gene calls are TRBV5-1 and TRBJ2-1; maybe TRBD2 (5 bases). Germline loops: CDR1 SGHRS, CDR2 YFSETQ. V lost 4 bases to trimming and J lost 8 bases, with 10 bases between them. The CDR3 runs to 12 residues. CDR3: CASSVEGHEQFF. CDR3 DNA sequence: TGCGCCAGCAGCGTCGAGGGCCATGAGCAGTTCTTC.